This record covers a single T cell receptor beta chain. These data are taken from a study of technical replicates of blood from several donors. This CDR3 comprises 13 residues. Trimming pared 5 bases from V and 10 bases from J, leaving 14 bases between. Germline CDR1 LNHNV, CDR2 YYDKDF (reference sequence). Sequencing used immunoSEQ multiplex PCR; TCRdb keeps in-frame clones, though not all of them. Of 60,000 to 90,000 clones in the sample, about 92% are singletons; the top ten hold about 0.41%. This receptor was identified in a human donor in good health. Sequenced: T cells isolated from PBMCs. The V gene is TRBV15, the J gene TRBJ1-4, with D perhaps matching TRBD1 (5 bases). CDR3 amino acids: CATSLGGAGKLFF. The DNA of the CDR3 is TGTGCCACCAGCCTAGGTGGGGCAGGAAAACTGTTTTTT.